These 27 T cell receptor beta chains were sequenced from one sample in a study of cytomegalovirus exposure and HLA in healthy donors. Sequencing was performed with immunoSEQ multiplex PCR; in TCRdb, only in-frame clones are kept and a portion is missing. Of 150,000 to 200,000 clones listed, roughly 83% are singletons. The source material was PBMCs. The source is a woman under 30 in good health and CMV-seronegative.

J is TRBJ1-2 and V is TRBV7-9; D is unclear. The CDR3 is 16 residues long. Germline CDR1 and CDR2: SEHNR and FQNEAQ (reference sequence). Between the trimmed V and J ends, which lost 5 bases and 4 bases, there was a span of 20 bases. CDR3 protein: CASSQDGVGSIYGYTF. DNA for the CDR3: TGTGCCAGCAGCCAGGATGGGGTCGGGAGCATCTATGGCTACACCTTC.

V gene TRBV2 combines with J gene TRBJ1-1; D is unclear. V lost 3 bases and J 0 bases, leaving 14 bases between the germline ends. CDR1 SNHLY and CDR2 FYNNEI come from the germline V gene. This CDR3 contains 16 residues. The CDR3 spells CASSEYVGVMNTEAFF. The CDR3 DNA reads TGTGCCAGCAGTGAGTATGTGGGAGTCATGAACACTGAAGCTTTCTTT.

The chain is built from TRBV7-9 and TRBJ2-7, with TRBD2 as a possible D gene (6 bases). The germline V gene has CDR1 SEHNR and CDR2 FQNEAQ (reference sequence). This CDR3 region has 19 residues. V lost 5 bases to trimming and J lost 2 bases, with 28 bases between them. The CDR3 protein is CASSLKGPGVSMGTYEQYF. The CDR3 DNA is TGTGCCAGCAGCCTAAAAGGTCCGGGAGTTTCTATGGGGACCTACGAGCAGTACTTC.

The rearrangement joins TRBV30 to TRBJ1-6; D ambiguous. CDR3 size: 16 residues. V was trimmed by 1 base and J by 9 bases, leaving 19 bases between them. Looked up from germline, CDR1 is GTSNPN and CDR2 is SVGIG (reference sequence). This CDR3 is CAWSAPYDSGSSPLHF. DNA of the CDR3: TGTGCCTGGAGTGCCCCATACGATAGTGGTAGTTCACCCCTCCACTTT.

This clone occurred a few times. J is TRBJ1-2 and V is TRBV7-2, with D perhaps matching TRBD1 (6 bases). With 4 bases removed from V and 8 bases from J, the gap between germline ends came to 20 bases. Germline V lookup: CDR1 SGHTA, CDR2 FQGNSA. The CDR3 length is 15 residues. CDR3 sequence: CASSSTTGLMGGYTF. The CDR3 DNA follows: TGTGCCAGCAGCTCGACGACAGGACTCATGGGAGGCTACACCTTC.

The chain has TRBV2 and TRBJ2-1; the match to TRBD1 covers 9 bases. The CDR3 is 13 amino acids. With 7 bases clipped from V and 7 bases from J, the junction kept 5 bases outside the gene matches. Per the germline V gene, CDR1 is SNHLY and CDR2 is FYNNEI. The CDR3 sequence: CASTGQGQNEQFF. DNA for the CDR3: TGTGCCAGCACTGGACAGGGGCAAAATGAGCAGTTCTTC.

The CDR3 nucleotides are TGTGCCAGCAGTTCCAAGTCCCCCGACAGGCTGGGTTCACCCCTCCACTTT. Protein: CASSSKSPDRLGSPLHF. V gene TRBV27 combines with J gene TRBJ1-6, with D maybe TRBD1 (6 bases). The CDR3 length is 17 residues. In germline, CDR1 is MNHEY, CDR2 SMNVEV (reference sequence). Deletions cut 4 bases from V and 9 bases from J, with 22 bases between.

J is TRBJ1-4 and V is TRBV6-4; TRBD1 aligns across 8 bases. Germline V gene sequence: CDR1 MRHNA, CDR2 SNTAGT. The CDR3 is 14 amino acids. Trimming removed 3 bases from V and 3 bases from J; junction bases left unmatched: 0. The CDR3 spells CASSETGANEKLFF. CDR3 DNA: TGTGCCAGCAGTGAGACAGGGGCTAATGAAAAACTGTTTTTT.

The chain links TRBV4-2 to TRBJ2-2, with 11 positions matching TRBD2. J was trimmed by 6 bases and V by 0 bases; bases with no gene match: 6. Germline CDR1 reads LGHNA; CDR2 reads YNFKEQ. The CDR3 is 17 amino acids. The CDR3 nucleotides are TGTGCCAGCAGCCAAGATCTCACTAGCGGGGGTCCCGGGGAGCTGTTTTTT. Translated, it gives CASSQDLTSGGPGELFF.

The gene calls are TRBV27 and TRBJ2-7; weak D call: TRBD1 (5 bases). Germline loops: CDR1 MNHEY, CDR2 SMNVEV (reference sequence). The V end was cut by 3 bases, the J end by 2 bases, with 11 bases between. There are 14 residues in the CDR3. In DNA, the CDR3 is TGTGCCAGCAGTTTTCCCAGGGCGGCCTACGAGCAGTACTTC. Translating gives CASSFPRAAYEQYF.

V usage is TRBV5-4 and J usage is TRBJ2-3; D remains ambiguous. The CDR3 spans 13 residues. V lost 5 bases and J 4 bases, leaving 11 bases between the germline ends. Per the germline V gene, CDR1 is SGHNT and CDR2 is YYREEE (reference sequence). As DNA, the CDR3 is TGTGCCAGCAGTGTCCCGGGTTCAGATACGCAGTATTTT. Translated, it gives CASSVPGSDTQYF.

The V gene is TRBV2, the J gene TRBJ1-1, with 7 nucleotides matching TRBD1. Germline assignment: CDR1 SNHLY and CDR2 FYNNEI. V shed 3 bases and J 4 bases; nucleotides not matched to a gene: 8. The CDR3 covers 15 residues. The CDR3 bases are TGTGCCAGCAGTGATAGACAGGGCCGGGGCACTGAAGCTTTCTTT. It encodes CASSDRQGRGTEAFF.

The chain couples TRBV19 to TRBJ2-7, with 8 bases lining up with TRBD2. The germline gives CDR1 LNHDA, CDR2 SQIVND (reference sequence). Trimming cost V 9 bases and J 7 bases; bases outside gene matches: 11. This CDR3 has 13 amino acids. In DNA form, the CDR3 reads TGTGCCAGCTCACTCGGGGGGGCTGGTGAGCAGTACTTC. Residues: CASSLGGAGEQYF.

The chain carries TRBV2 and TRBJ1-4; D not certain. Germline-derived CDR1 and CDR2 are SNHLY and FYNNEI. The CDR3 is 15 amino acids. Between the trimmed V and J ends, which lost 2 bases and 2 bases, there was a span of 9 bases. The CDR3 is CASSELGGTNEKLFF. The CDR3 DNA follows: TGTGCCAGCAGTGAATTAGGCGGGACTAATGAAAAACTGTTTTTT.

The CDR3: CASSHASLARRLFF. CDR3 sequence (DNA): TGTGCCAGCAGCCACGCCTCTTTGGCCCGCAGGCTGTTTTTT. The genes are TRBV13 and TRBJ1-4; the D is unclear. CDR3 length: 14 residues. V dropped 5 bases and J dropped 14 bases, with 21 bases sitting between them. Looked up from germline, CDR1 is PRHDT and CDR2 is FYEKMQ (reference sequence).

This clone was seen once. The V and J genes are TRBV6-1 and TRBJ2-1, with 10 bases matching TRBD2. The V segment lost 8 bases and the J segment 8 bases; nucleotides outside the gene matches: 3. Germline CDR1 and CDR2: MNHNS and SASEGT. The CDR3 runs to 12 residues. CDR3 DNA: TGTGCCAGCCTCGGACTAGCGGATGAGCAGTTCTTC. Translation gives CASLGLADEQFF.

The chain has TRBV6-1 and TRBJ2-3; 9 nucleotides match TRBD2. V was pared by 2 bases and J by 6 bases, with 6 bases of the junction left unmatched. CDR3 length equals 15 residues. CDR1 is MNHNS and CDR2 is SASEGT in the germline V gene. Written as DNA, the CDR3 is TGTGCCAGCAGTGAAATGCGGGGGGGAGGGGATACGCAGTATTTT. Protein: CASSEMRGGGDTQYF.

The V and J genes are TRBV5-8 and TRBJ1-6; D unclear. Trimming left V 5 bases short and J 7 bases short, with 7 bases between. This CDR3 spans 12 amino acids. Germline CDR1 and CDR2: SGHTS and YDEGEE. CDR3 DNA: TGTGCCAGCAGTTCTCTAAATTCACCCCTCCACTTT. Its translation is CASSSLNSPLHF.

The gene calls are TRBV4-2 and TRBJ2-5, with 10 bases identical to TRBD2. The CDR3 extends over 15 amino acids. Per germline, CDR1 LGHNA and CDR2 YNFKEQ. With V trimmed by 4 bases and J by 3 bases, 5 bases remained unmatched. In nucleotides, the CDR3 is TGTGCCAGCAGCCCGACTCTAGCGGGGGAAGAGACCCAGTACTTC. Its translation is CASSPTLAGEETQYF.

This rearrangement joins TRBV5-1 to TRBJ1-2; 9 nucleotides align to TRBD1. This CDR3 contains 15 residues. V gave up 0 bases and J gave up 3 bases; unmatched junction bases: 3. Germline CDR1 is SGHRS and CDR2 is YFSETQ. DNA for the CDR3: TGCGCCAGCAGCTTGGACAGGGGGCCCCACTATGGCTACACCTTC. Its protein product is CASSLDRGPHYGYTF.

Points on this clone: A much more abundant neighbour one base away suggests this may be a read error. The chain couples TRBV7-6 to TRBJ2-2; 11 nucleotides agree with TRBD1. The CDR3 is 15 residues long. Germline V CDR1 and CDR2: SGHVS, FNYEAQ. The V segment lost 4 bases and the J segment 4 bases; nucleotides outside the gene matches: 2. CDR3 protein: CASSSGTGGTGELFF. DNA for the CDR3: TGTGCCAGCAGCTCCGGGACAGGGGGCACCGGGGAGCTGTTTTTT.

The chain employs TRBV7-2 and TRBJ1-1; D is ambiguous. The CDR3 is made up of 15 amino acids. The germline V gene encodes CDR1 SGHTA and CDR2 FQGNSA. The V gene lost 5 bases and the J gene lost 0 bases, with 13 bases spanning the gap. The CDR3 loop is CASSPMGGVNTEAFF. The DNA for the CDR3 is TGTGCCAGCAGCCCCATGGGTGGAGTGAACACTGAAGCTTTCTTT.

As to this clone: The junction departs from germline at one end; a sequencing error may be responsible. Other DNA sequences of this sample code for an identical CDR3. In DNA, the CDR3 is TGTGCCAGCAGTCCCGGTGGGACTACTTATGGTTACACCTTC. Translation gives CASSPGGTTYGYTF. The V call is TRBV6-5, the J call TRBJ1-2; tentatively, D is TRBD1 (5 bases). CDR3 size: 14 residues. Germline loops: CDR1 MNHEY, CDR2 SVGAGI.

The gene calls are TRBV9 and TRBJ1-1; TRBD1 agrees at 9 bases. With V trimmed by 4 bases and J by 1 base, 14 bases remained unmatched. Germline-derived CDR1 and CDR2 are SGDLS and YYNGEE. CDR3 length equals 18 residues. The DNA of the CDR3 is TGTGCCAGCAGCCACTCTAAGGCACAGGGGGCTTCGAACACTGAAGCTTTCTTT. Translating it yields CASSHSKAQGASNTEAFF.

The chain couples TRBV10-3 to TRBJ2-2; 8 bases map to TRBD1. The CDR3 is 14 residues long. Germline V gene data show CDR1 as ENHRY and CDR2 as SYGVKD. Trimming at V came to 10 bases and at J to 2 bases, leaving 6 bases not matched to a gene. DNA of the CDR3: TGTGCCACCAGACAGGGGACAAACACCGGGGAGCTGTTTTTT. The encoded protein is CATRQGTNTGELFF.

The J gene is TRBJ1-4, the V gene TRBV21-1. TRBV21-1 is deemed a pseudogene. CDR3 size: 17 residues. CDR3 protein: CASSKPPAGPHNEKLFF. CDR3 in DNA: TGTGCCAGCAGCAAACCCCCAGCGGGACCCCATAATGAAAAACTGTTTTTT.

V usage is TRBV11-2 and J usage is TRBJ2-7; TRBD2 is a possible D gene (6 bases). Looked up from germline, CDR1 is SGHAT and CDR2 is FQNNGV. The V end was cut by 4 bases, the J end by 7 bases, with 11 bases between. CDR3 length equals 12 residues. CDR3 residues: CASSSPRGEQYF. DNA of the CDR3: TGTGCCAGCAGCTCCCCCCGGGGGGAGCAGTACTTC.